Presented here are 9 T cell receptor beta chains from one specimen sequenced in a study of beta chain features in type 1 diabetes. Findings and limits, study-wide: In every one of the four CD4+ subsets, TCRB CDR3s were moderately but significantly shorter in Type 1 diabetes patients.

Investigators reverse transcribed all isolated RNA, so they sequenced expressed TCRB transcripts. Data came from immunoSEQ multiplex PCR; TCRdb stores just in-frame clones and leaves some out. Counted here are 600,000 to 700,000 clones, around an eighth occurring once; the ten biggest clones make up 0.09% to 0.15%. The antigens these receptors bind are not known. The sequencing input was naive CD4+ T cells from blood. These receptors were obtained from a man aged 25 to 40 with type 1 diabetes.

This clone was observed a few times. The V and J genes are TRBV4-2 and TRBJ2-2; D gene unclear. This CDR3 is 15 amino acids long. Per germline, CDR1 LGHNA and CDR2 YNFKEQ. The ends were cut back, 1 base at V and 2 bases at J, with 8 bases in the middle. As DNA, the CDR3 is TGTGCCAGCAGCCAAGTGGCGACCAACACCGGGGAGCTGTTTTTT. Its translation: CASSQVATNTGELFF.

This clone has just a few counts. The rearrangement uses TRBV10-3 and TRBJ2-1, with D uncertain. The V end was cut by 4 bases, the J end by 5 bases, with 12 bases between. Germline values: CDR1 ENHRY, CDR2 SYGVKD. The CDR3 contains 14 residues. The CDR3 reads CAISGVGSDNEQFF. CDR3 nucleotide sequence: TGTGCCATCAGTGGGGTTGGTTCTGACAATGAGCAGTTCTTC.

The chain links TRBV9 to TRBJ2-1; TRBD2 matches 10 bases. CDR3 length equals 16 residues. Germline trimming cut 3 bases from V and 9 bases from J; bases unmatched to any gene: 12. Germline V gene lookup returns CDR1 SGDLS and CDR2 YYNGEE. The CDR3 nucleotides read TGTGCCAGCAGCGGGCTAGCGGGGGCCCACAGGGTTGAGCAGTTCTTC. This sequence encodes CASSGLAGAHRVEQFF.

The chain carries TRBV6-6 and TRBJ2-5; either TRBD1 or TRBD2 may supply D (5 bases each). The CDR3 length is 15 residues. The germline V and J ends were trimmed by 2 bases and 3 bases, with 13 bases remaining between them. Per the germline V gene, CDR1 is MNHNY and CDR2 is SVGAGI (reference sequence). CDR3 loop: CASSYAGTAKETQYF. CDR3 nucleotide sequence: TGTGCCAGCAGTTACGCCGGGACGGCAAAAGAGACCCAGTACTTC.

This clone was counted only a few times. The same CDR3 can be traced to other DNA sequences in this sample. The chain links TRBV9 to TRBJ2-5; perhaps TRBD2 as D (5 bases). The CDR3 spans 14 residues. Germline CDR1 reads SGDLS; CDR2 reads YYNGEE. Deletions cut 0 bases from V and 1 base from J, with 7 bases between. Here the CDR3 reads CASSVAGTQETQYF. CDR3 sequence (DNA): TGTGCCAGCAGCGTAGCGGGAACCCAAGAGACCCAGTACTTC.

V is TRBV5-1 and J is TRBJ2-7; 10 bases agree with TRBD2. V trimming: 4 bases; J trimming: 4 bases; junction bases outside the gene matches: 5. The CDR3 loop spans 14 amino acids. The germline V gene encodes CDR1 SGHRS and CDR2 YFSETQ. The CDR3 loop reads CASSTSGANYEQYF. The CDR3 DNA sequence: TGCGCCAGCAGCACTAGCGGGGCCAATTACGAGCAGTACTTC. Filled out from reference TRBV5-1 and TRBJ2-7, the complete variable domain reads KAGVTQTPRYLIKTRGQQVTLSCSPISGHRSVSWYQQTPGQGLQFLFEYFSETQRNKGNFPGRFSGRQFSNSRSEMNVSTLELGDSALYLCASSTSGANYEQYFGPGTRLTVT.

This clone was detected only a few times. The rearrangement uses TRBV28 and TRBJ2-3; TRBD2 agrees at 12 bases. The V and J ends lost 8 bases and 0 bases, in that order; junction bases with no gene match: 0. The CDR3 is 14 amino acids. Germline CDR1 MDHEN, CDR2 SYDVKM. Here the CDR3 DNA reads TGTGCCAGCGGGACTAGCGGGAGCACAGATACGCAGTATTTT. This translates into CASGTSGSTDTQYF. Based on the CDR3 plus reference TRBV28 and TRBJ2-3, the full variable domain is DVKVTQSSRYLVKRTGEKVFLECVQDMDHENMFWYRQDPGLGLRLIYFSYDVKMKEKGDIPEGYSVSREKKERFSLILESASTNQTSMYLCASGTSGSTDTQYFGPGTRLTVL.

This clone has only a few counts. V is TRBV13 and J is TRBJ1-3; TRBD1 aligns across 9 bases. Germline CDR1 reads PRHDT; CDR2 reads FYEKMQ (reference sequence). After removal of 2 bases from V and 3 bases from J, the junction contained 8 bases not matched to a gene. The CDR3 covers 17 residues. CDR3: CASSLTSQGAGGNTIYF. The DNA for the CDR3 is TGTGCCAGCAGCTTAACCTCACAGGGGGCAGGTGGAAACACCATATATTTT.

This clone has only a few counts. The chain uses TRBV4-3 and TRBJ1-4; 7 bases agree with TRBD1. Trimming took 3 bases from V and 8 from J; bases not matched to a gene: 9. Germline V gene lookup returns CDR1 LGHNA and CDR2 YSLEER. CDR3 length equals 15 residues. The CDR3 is CASSHLGQNDEKLFF. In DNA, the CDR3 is TGCGCCAGCAGCCACCTGGGACAGAACGACGAAAAACTGTTTTTT.